This T cell receptor beta chain was identified in a study of shared clonotypes between healthy human individuals. The CDR3 length is 14 residues. The ends were cut back, 4 bases at V and 5 bases at J, with 15 bases in the middle. Germline V gives CDR1 SGHNT, CDR2 YYREEE (reference sequence). Findings and caveats of the study: With a few donors compared, around 5.4% of naive CD4 clonotypes were shared. Relative to their counterparts shared across all four donors, non-shared clonotypes exhibited diminished generation probabilities.

This clone was detected only a few times. Its antigen remains unidentified. The repertoire was sequenced with immunoSEQ multiplex PCR; TCRdb's copy has only in-frame clones and lacks some. This sample carries more than 1 million clones, roughly 74% of them seen once, and the ten largest clones take under 0.6%. This clonotype was sampled from a man in his late teens or twenties in good health. Some clones in this sample may be carry-over from other donors' samples. This chain uses TRBV5-4 with TRBJ1-2; perhaps TRBD1 as D (5 bases). Sequenced input: memory CD4+ T cells from PBMCs. As for subset: CD45RA-negative fraction. CDR3 sequence (DNA): TGTGCCAGCAGCCCGGGGGGGAAGGGGTATGGCTACACCTTC. Protein product: CASSPGGKGYGYTF.